This TCR beta chain was found in a study of esophageal squamous cell carcinoma under preoperative chemotherapy (dated by TCRdb to 2017 to 2018). Regarding the complete study: In the study, TCR repertoires were profiled in both peripheral blood T cells and tumor-infiltrating lymphocytes. The study assessed how paclitaxel-nedaplatin chemotherapy affected T-cell receptor repertoires in patients with esophageal squamous cell carcinoma. Five or six patients with primary esophageal squamous cell carcinoma made up the cohort. Repertoires from samples taken before paclitaxel-nedaplatin therapy were compared with repertoires from samples taken after paclitaxel-nedaplatin therapy.

Study-level results and caveats: Immediate and substantial changes in clonotype frequency were induced by paclitaxel-nedaplatin therapy, and contraction rather than amplification was more likely to be observed among abundant clones. Post-treatment tumor-infiltrating lymphocytes appeared to be derived in part from peripheral T cells migrating into the tumor, rather than solely from local clonal changes. The cohort was small, with only a handful of patients with esophageal squamous cell carcinoma analyzed. A significant increase in TCR diversity was observed in peripheral T cells after chemotherapy, whereas no such increase was observed in tumor-infiltrating lymphocytes.

Library creation used PCR. Sequencing was carried out with a HiSeq X Ten. TCR repertoires were characterized by high-throughput sequencing. Through fastp at Q25 and MiXCR, TCRdb rebuilt clones from the public reads, retaining in-frame beta chains. When rows share a CDR3 protein, they turn into one entry using the most common DNA and genes. Recorded for this sample are about 18,000 distinct CDR3 sequences; 46% of them occurred a single time. The biggest ten clones account for 25% to 30% of the sample. Sample time point, as interpreted from the label and publication: after preoperative PTX-NDP chemotherapy. Paclitaxel-nedaplatin was administered to patients as preoperative chemotherapy before surgery. Points on this clonotype: What antigen it recognizes has not been identified. A much larger clone lies a single base off, so this may be a read error.

V is cut by 6 bases and J by 13 bases, and the space between the germline ends is 22 bases. There are 14 amino acids in the CDR3, from cysteine to phenylalanine inclusive. The entry retains the CDR3 DNA only, 42 bases that are in frame from base 1. Sample acquisition took place from a patient given preoperative chemotherapy. This sequence originates from a human donor with esophageal squamous cell carcinoma. The donor label of this sample is uncertain. This sequence uses TRBV12-3 or TRBV12-4 and TRBJ2-1; TRBD2 is a weak D gene call, 6 bases matching. CDR3 reads: CASSLTGFRETQFF. The nucleotide sequence is given as TGTGCCAGCAGCTTAACAGGTTTTCGGGAGACCCAGTTCTTC.